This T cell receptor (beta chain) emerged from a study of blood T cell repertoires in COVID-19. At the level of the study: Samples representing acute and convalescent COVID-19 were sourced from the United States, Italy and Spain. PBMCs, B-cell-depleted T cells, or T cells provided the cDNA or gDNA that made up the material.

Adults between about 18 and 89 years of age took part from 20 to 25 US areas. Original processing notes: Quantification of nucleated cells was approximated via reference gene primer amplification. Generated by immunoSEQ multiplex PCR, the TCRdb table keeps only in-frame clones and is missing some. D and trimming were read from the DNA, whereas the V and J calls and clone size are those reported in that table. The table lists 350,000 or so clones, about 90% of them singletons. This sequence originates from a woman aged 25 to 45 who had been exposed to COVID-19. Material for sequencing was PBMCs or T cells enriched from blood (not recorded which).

The chain's CDR3 is CASSRPPGAFF. The CDR3 region has the DNA TGTGCCAGTAGTAGGCCCCCGGGAGCTTTCTTT. The chain uses TRBV19 and TRBJ1-1; D is unresolved. The germline V and J ends were trimmed by 4 bases and 10 bases, with 10 bases remaining between them. The CDR3 is 11 amino acids. Germline-derived CDR1 and CDR2 are LNHDA and SQIVND (reference sequence).